The TCR beta chain under discussion was sequenced for a study of cytomegalovirus exposure and HLA in healthy donors. Study summary: It was reported in a later analysis that the same platform had been used for the 120 or so validation repertoires as for the approximately 730 first-cohort repertoires.

The repertoire was sequenced with immunoSEQ multiplex PCR; TCRdb's copy has only in-frame clones and lacks some. Of fewer than 400,000 clones in the sample, approximately 91% were seen once. CDR3 length: 14 amino acids. Per germline, CDR1 MNHEY and CDR2 SMNVEV (reference sequence). V was trimmed by 5 bases and J by 7 bases, leaving 17 bases between them. General observations from the study: Later, an analysis found that TCR clusters from the first cohort tended to co-occur in the approximately 130 validation repertoires. Rarity marked most TCR sequences, yet some public TCRs occurred in many donors.

On this clone: The antigen remains unidentified.

It was the roughly 130-subject validation cohort, separate from the roughly 700-subject first cohort, to which the donors belonged. The receptor's source is a man aged 30 to 45 in good health and CMV-seronegative. The sequenced sample was PBMCs. The V and J genes are TRBV27 and TRBJ1-2; TRBD1 might be the D (6 bases). In nucleotides, the CDR3 is TGTGCCAGCAGTCCCAGGGATCTAGGGGGTGGCTACACCTTC. Its translation is CASSPRDLGGGYTF.